Below, 8 T cell receptor beta chains from the same sample are listed, as sequenced in a study of OX40 agonist ivuxolimab in advanced cancers. Assay: immunoSEQ multiplex PCR; the TCRdb copy retains only in-frame clones and omits some. The profile shows tens of thousands of clones, around 94% of them singletons. This specimen consisted of CD4+ or CD8+ T cells sorted from blood, obtained in a trial of the OX40 agonist ivuxolimab. These receptors came from an adult with an advanced solid tumor such as melanoma, head and neck, liver or kidney cancer.

This sequence joins TRBV5-8 and TRBJ2-1; D call uncertain. The CDR3 contains 12 residues. V was cut by 0 bases and J by 10 bases, with 8 bases left in between. The germline V gene has CDR1 SGHTS and CDR2 YDEGEE. DNA for the CDR3: TGTGCCAGCAGCTTGGCGGCAGGCGAGCAGTTCTTC. Protein sequence: CASSLAAGEQFF.

The chain joins TRBV27 to TRBJ2-3; tentative D call: TRBD2 (6 bases). Germline values: CDR1 MNHEY, CDR2 SMNVEV (reference sequence). Deletions cut 2 bases from V and 2 bases from J, with 8 bases between. The CDR3 loop spans 14 amino acids. In nucleotides, the CDR3 is TGTGCCAGCAGTTTAGGGCGGGACACAGATACGCAGTATTTT. It encodes CASSLGRDTDTQYF.

The V call is TRBV7-6, the J call TRBJ2-7; D may correspond to TRBD1 or TRBD2 (5 bases each). CDR1 is SGHVS, CDR2 FNYEAQ, per germline. Deletions cut 0 bases from V and 2 bases from J, with 11 bases between. There are 15 residues in the CDR3. CDR3 residues: CASSLATGRTYEQYF. The CDR3 nucleotides are TGTGCCAGCAGCTTAGCGACGGGACGGACCTACGAGCAGTACTTC.

This chain joins TRBV29-1 and TRBJ1-2, with TRBD1 matching 7 bases. CDR3 length: 13 residues. The junction had 5 bases not matched to a gene; V was cut back by 3 bases and J by 4 bases. Per germline, CDR1 SQVTM and CDR2 ANQGSEA. The CDR3 reads CSVDSGTVYGYTF. The CDR3, as DNA: TGCAGCGTTGATTCCGGGACAGTCTATGGCTACACCTTC.

The chain uses TRBV30 and TRBJ1-1; D is perhaps TRBD1 (6 bases). Trimming cost V 0 bases and J 5 bases, with 13 bases left between them. The CDR3 is 14 amino acids. Germline lookup yields CDR1 GTSNPN and CDR2 SVGIG (reference sequence). The CDR3 loop is CAWSVLQGETEAFF. CDR3 DNA sequence: TGTGCCTGGAGTGTACTACAGGGAGAGACTGAAGCTTTCTTT.

This chain connects TRBV19 to TRBJ2-1; D gene ambiguous. In germline, CDR1 is LNHDA, CDR2 SQIVND (reference sequence). The CDR3 length is 13 residues. V was clipped by 1 base and J by 7 bases, with 8 bases between them. CDR3 region: CASSIAIVNEQFF. The DNA for the CDR3 is TGTGCCAGTAGTATAGCTATCGTGAATGAGCAGTTCTTC.

The V gene is TRBV19, the J gene TRBJ2-7; D possibly corresponds to TRBD1 (6 bases). CDR1 and CDR2 (germline): LNHDA, SQIVND (reference sequence). The V end lost 5 bases, the J end lost 0 bases, and 11 bases lay between the germline ends. The CDR3 runs 14 residues. Here the CDR3 reads CASSLGANSYEQYF. CDR3 in DNA: TGTGCCAGTAGTTTGGGGGCGAACTCCTACGAGCAGTACTTC.

The J gene is TRBJ1-6, the V gene TRBV11-3, with D possibly being TRBD1 (6 bases). There are 17 residues in the CDR3. V was clipped by 2 bases and J by 3 bases, with 14 bases between them. Germline lookup yields CDR1 SGHNT and CDR2 YENEEA. The CDR3 coding sequence is TGTGCCAGCAGCTTATTATCCGGACAGTTCTATAATTCACCCCTCCACTTT. Protein product: CASSLLSGQFYNSPLHF.